This is a list of T cell receptor beta chains from one sample in a study of blood T cell repertoires in COVID-19. Sequenced by immunoSEQ multiplex PCR; TCRdb stores in-frame clones only, minus some. The data hold some 230,000 clones, with approximately 92% observed a single time. The specimen was PBMCs or T cells enriched from blood (not recorded which). The receptor set was obtained from a woman between 18 and 29 years old in a cohort exposed to, infected with or recovered from COVID-19 (not recorded which). Each CDR3 is given with its conserved first and last residue. A D gene is named only where the DNA matches it firmly. Clone size, where shown, is once, few, many, or a class for clones that have expanded.

V	size	J	D	DNA	CDR3
TRBV30	NA	TRBJ1-1	TRBD1	TGTGCCTGGAGGCAGGGGGGCACTGAAGCTTTCTTT	CAWRQGGTEAFF
TRBV10-2	NA	TRBJ1-5	NA	TGCGCCAGCAGTGAGTCGTATAGCAATCAGCCCCAGCATTTT	CASSESYSNQPQHF
TRBV10-3	NA	TRBJ2-2	NA	TGTGCCATCAGTGTCCGGGAGCGCACCGGGGAGCTGTTTTTT	CAISVRERTGELFF
TRBV5-1	NA	TRBJ2-1	NA	TGCGCCAGCAGCTTTGGGAGTGAGCAGTTCTTC	CASSFGSEQFF
TRBV15	NA	TRBJ1-1	NA	TGTGCCACCAGCAGAGAGACACTGAACACTGAAGCTTTCTTT	CATSRETLNTEAFF
TRBV2	NA	TRBJ1-1	NA	TGTGCCAGCAGTGGGACAGCCATGAACACTGAAGCTTTCTTT	CASSGTAMNTEAFF
TRBV18	NA	TRBJ1-5	TRBD1	TGTGCCAGCTCACCGGGACAGGGAGATCAGCCCCAGCATTTT	CASSPGQGDQPQHF
TRBV13	once	TRBJ1-1	NA	TGTGCCAGCAGCCCGTCAGGTGGAGGGAGAACTGAAGCTTTCTTT	CASSPSGGGRTEAFF
TRBV24-1	NA	TRBJ2-5	NA	TGTGCCACCAGTGAGCCCGGTGGGGGGTCTGGCGTAGAGACCCAGTACTTC	CATSEPGGGSGVETQYF
TRBV19	NA	TRBJ1-5	NA	TGTGCCAGTAGCCACCGACACAGTATCGAGCCCCAGCATTTT	CASSHRHSIEPQHF
TRBV6-4	once	TRBJ1-1	TRBD1	TGTGCCAGCAGTGAGGGGACAGGGGTAAACACTGAAGCTTTCTTT	CASSEGTGVNTEAFF
TRBV10-1	NA	TRBJ2-2	TRBD2	TGCGCCAGCAGTACATCCGGACTAGCGGGAGGAAGGAACACCGGGGAGCTGTTTTTT	CASSTSGLAGGRNTGELFF
TRBV19	few	TRBJ1-5	NA	TGTGCCAGTAGTCTGGGGGAGGCATTTAATCAGCCCCAGCATTTT	CASSLGEAFNQPQHF
TRBV11-2	NA	TRBJ2-3	TRBD2	TGTGCCAGCAGCTTGAGCGGGGGGCCCATCACAGATACGCAGTATTTT	CASSLSGGPITDTQYF
TRBV19	NA	TRBJ1-5	NA	TGTGCCAGTAGTATAAGGGCAGGGTTAAGCAATCAGCCCCAGCATTTT	CASSIRAGLSNQPQHF
TRBV10-3	NA	TRBJ1-5	NA	TGTGCCATCAGTGAGTCTGGGAGGGCACAGAATCAGCCCCAGCATTTT	CAISESGRAQNQPQHF
TRBV5-1	NA	TRBJ2-1	TRBD1	TGCGCCAGCAGCTTGTTAGGACAGGGGGACAATGAGCAGTTCTTC	CASSLLGQGDNEQFF
TRBV27	NA	TRBJ1-1	NA	TGTGCCAGTCAACAGGTTATGAACACTGAAGCTTTCTTT	CASQQVMNTEAFF
TRBV25-1	NA	TRBJ1-1	TRBD1	TGTGCCAGCAGTGGGGACAGGTCTGAAGCTTTCTTT	CASSGDRSEAFF
TRBV4-2	NA	TRBJ2-1	TRBD1	TGTGCCAGCAGCACCCACAGGGGGGAGAGCGAGCAGTTCTTC	CASSTHRGESEQFF
TRBV7-9	NA	TRBJ1-2	NA	TGTGCCAGCAGCCCCGAGGGTGGGCAGGGAGGAGGCGGCTACACCTTC	CASSPEGGQGGGGYTF
TRBV7-6	NA	TRBJ2-1	NA	TGTGCCAGCAGCTTAGCGAGGGAGAGTACCTACAATGAGCAGTTCTTC	CASSLARESTYNEQFF
TRBV6-7	NA	TRBJ2-7	TRBD2	TGTGCCAGCAGATACAGACTAGCGGGGCACTACGAGCAGTACTTC	CASRYRLAGHYEQYF